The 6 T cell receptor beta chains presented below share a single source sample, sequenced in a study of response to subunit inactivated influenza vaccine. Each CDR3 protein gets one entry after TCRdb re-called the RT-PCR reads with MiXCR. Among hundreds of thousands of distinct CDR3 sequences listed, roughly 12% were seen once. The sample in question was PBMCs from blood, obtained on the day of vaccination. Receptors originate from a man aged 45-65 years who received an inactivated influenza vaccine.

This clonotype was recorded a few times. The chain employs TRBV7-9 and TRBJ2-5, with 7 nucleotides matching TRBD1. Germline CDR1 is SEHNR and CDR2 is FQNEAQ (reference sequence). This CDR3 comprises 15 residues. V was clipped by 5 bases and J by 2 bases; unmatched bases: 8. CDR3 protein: CASSPRGDRQETQYF. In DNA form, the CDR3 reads TGTGCCAGCAGCCCCAGAGGGGACAGACAAGAGACCCAGTACTTC. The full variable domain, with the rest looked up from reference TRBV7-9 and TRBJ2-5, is DTGVSQNPRHKITKRGQNVTFRCDPISEHNRLYWYRQTLGQGPEFLTYFQNEAQLEKSRLLSDRFSAERPKGSFSTLEIQRTEQGDSAMYLCASSPRGDRQETQYFGPGTRLLVL.

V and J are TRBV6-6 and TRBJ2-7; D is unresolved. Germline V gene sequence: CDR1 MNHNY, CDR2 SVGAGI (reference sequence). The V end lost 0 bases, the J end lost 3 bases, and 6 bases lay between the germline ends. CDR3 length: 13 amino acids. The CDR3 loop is CASSYSSRYEQYF. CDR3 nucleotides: TGTGCCAGCAGTTACTCGAGCCGCTACGAGCAGTACTTC.

CDR3 loop: CASSPLGEPADTQYF. As DNA, the CDR3 is TGTGCCAGCAGCCCTCTCGGGGAGCCGGCAGATACGCAGTATTTT. V and J are TRBV7-3 and TRBJ2-3, with D possibly TRBD2 on 5 matching bases. The V and J ends lost 5 bases and 4 bases respectively, with 16 bases between them. CDR3 length: 15 amino acids. CDR1 is SGHTA, CDR2 FQGTGA, per germline.

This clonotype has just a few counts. The chain's CDR3 is CATSGSVTGELFF. The CDR3, as DNA: TGTGCCACCAGCGGCTCTGTCACCGGGGAGCTGTTTTTT. V usage is TRBV15 and J usage is TRBJ2-2; D is unclear. The CDR3 extends over 13 amino acids. Trimming pared 5 bases from V and 4 bases from J, leaving 8 bases between. Germline values: CDR1 LNHNV, CDR2 YYDKDF (reference sequence).

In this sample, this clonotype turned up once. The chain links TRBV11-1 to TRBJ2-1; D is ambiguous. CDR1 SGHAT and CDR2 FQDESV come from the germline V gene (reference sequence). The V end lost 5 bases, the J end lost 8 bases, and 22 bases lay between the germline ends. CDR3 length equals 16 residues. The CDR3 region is CASSPPRSPLSHEQFF. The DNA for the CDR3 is TGTGCCAGCAGCCCCCCGCGGAGTCCCCTCTCCCATGAGCAGTTCTTC.

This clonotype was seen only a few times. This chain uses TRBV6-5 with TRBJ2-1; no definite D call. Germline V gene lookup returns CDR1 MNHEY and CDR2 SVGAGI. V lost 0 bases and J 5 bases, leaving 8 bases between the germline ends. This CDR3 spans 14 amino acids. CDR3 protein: CASSYSNSNNEQFF. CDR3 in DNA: TGTGCCAGCAGTTACTCGAATTCTAACAATGAGCAGTTCTTC.